These 29 T cell receptor delta chains were sequenced from one sample in a study of gamma-delta chains in newborns, infants, children (dated 2019 in TCRdb). TCRdb names Illumina MiSeq as the instrument used. Identical DNA sequences were merged into single rows after TCRdb reprocessed the public reads with CATT. The sample table records some 1,800 delta-chain clones; about 45% of these occur just once. In total, the top ten clones hold about 18% of the sample. Sequencing was carried out using blood. The receptors derive from a child who had a fever.

Turning to this clone: A far more abundant clone sits one base away, making this likely a read error. Other DNA sequences in the sample encode the same CDR3. The J gene is TRDJ1, the V gene TRDV2; 10 bases align to TRDD3. This CDR3 is 16 amino acids long. In germline, CDR1 is GEAIGNYY, CDR2 EKD. CDR3 DNA: TGTGCCTGTGACAAATTGGGGGATACTCGTTCCGATAAGCTCATCTTT. Translating it yields CACDKLGDTRSDKLIF.

As concerns this clone: This may stem from a read error, because a much larger clone lies one nucleotide away. The chain links TRDV2 to TRDJ1, with D hard to call. Per germline, CDR1 GEAIGNYY and CDR2 EKD. The CDR3 sequence is 19 residues long. The CDR3 nucleotides are TGTGCCTGTGGCACCGTCACTTCGAGAGACACAGCGTACACCGATAAACTCATCTTT. As protein: CACGTVTSRDTAYTDKLIF.

This clone has a handful of counts. CDR3 in DNA: TGTGCCTGTGACACCCTGGGGGATACGTACGAGATGTCGATTCTCATCTTT. It yields the protein CACDTLGDTYEMSILIF. This chain connects TRDV2 to TRDJ1; 12 bases align to TRDD3. Germline-derived CDR1 and CDR2 are GEAIGNYY and EKD. The CDR3 covers 17 residues. J lost 11 bases, V lost 0 bases, and 15 bases had no gene match.

This clone was counted only a few times. This likely came from a read error, as a far larger clone is one base away. The sample contains more than one DNA sequence encoding this CDR3. CDR3 sequence: CALGGVAFLSGGFDTDKLIF. As DNA, the CDR3 is TGCGCTCTTGGGGGAGTAGCGTTCCTATCTGGGGGCTTCGACACCGATAAACTCATCTTT. The genes are TRDV1 and TRDJ1, with D perhaps TRDD3 (7 bases). The CDR3 length is 20 residues. From germline, CDR1 is TSWWSYY and CDR2 QGS.

Worth noting for this clone: It differs at one base from a far larger clone, so likely a read error. The chain links TRDV3 to TRDJ1; 8 bases match TRDD3. Germline CDR1 is TVYSNPD and CDR2 is GDNSRS (reference sequence). This CDR3 region has 19 residues. This chain's CDR3 is CAFWSRPTGGRWYTDKPIF. The DNA for the CDR3 is TGTGCCTTTTGGTCTCGACCTACTGGGGGTCGCTGGTACACCGATAAACCCATCTTT.

This clone was picked up one time. This may be a read error: a much more frequent sequence differs by one nucleotide. The identical CDR3 is also encoded by other nucleotide sequences in the sample. The chain is built from TRDV2 and TRDJ3; TRDD3 aligns across 8 bases. Germline V gene lookup returns CDR1 GEAIGNYY and CDR2 EKD. CDR3 length: 19 amino acids. Written as DNA, the CDR3 is TGTGCCTGTGACAGTACTGGGGGCCCCAGCTCCTGGGACACTCGACAGATGTTTTTC. Its protein product is CACDSTGGPSSWDTRQMFF.

A remark on this clone: A read error may be the cause here, since a much bigger clone is one base away. In the same sample, other DNA sequences code for this CDR3. The chain's CDR3 is CACDTLGDRDKLIF. CDR3 in DNA: TGTGCCTGTGACACCTTAGGGGACCGCGATAAACTTATCTTT. The rearrangement joins TRDV2 to TRDJ1; possible D gene TRDD3, 5 bases. The CDR3 length is 14 residues. CDR1 is GEAIGNYY and CDR2 is EKD in the germline V gene.

This clone was counted only a few times. This likely reflects a read error, since a far larger clone is one base away. The chain recombines TRDV3 with TRDJ1, with TRDD3 matching 11 bases. CDR3 length: 17 residues. Losses at the gene ends were 3 bases for V and 1 base for J; bases not matched to a gene: 13. Looked up from germline, CDR1 is TVYSNPD and CDR2 is GDNSRS (reference sequence). The CDR3, as DNA: TGTGCCTTGAAACCGGGACACTGGGGGATAGGCACCGATAAACTCATCTTT. Protein product: CALKPGHWGIGTDKLIF.

Of note for this clone: A single base separates this from a much larger clone, so it may be a read error. The same CDR3 can be traced to other DNA sequences in this sample. This rearrangement joins TRDV2 to TRDJ1; D is undetermined. V lost 1 base, J lost 0 bases, and 23 bases lay in between. The V gene's germline CDR1 is GEAIGNYY and CDR2 EKD. The CDR3 length is 19 residues. The CDR3 loop is CACDTVTSRDTAYTDKLIF. CDR3 DNA sequence: TGTGCCTGTGACACTGTCACTTCGAGAGACACAGCGTACACCGATAAACTCATCTTT.

About this clone itself: This may come from a read error, since a much larger clone is one base off. Other nucleotide sequences from this sample produce the same CDR3. V usage is TRDV2 and J usage is TRDJ2; TRDD3 matches 12 bases. CDR1 is GEAIGNYY, CDR2 EKD, per germline. The CDR3 covers 14 residues. The CDR3 protein is CACDRLGDTAQLFF. The CDR3, as DNA: TGTGCCTGTGACAGACTGGGGGATACAGCGCAACTCTTCTTT.

A note on this clone: A much larger clone lies one base from this, so it may be a read error. This sample also contains other DNA sequences that code for the same CDR3. This chain connects TRDV2 to TRDJ1; TRDD3 is a possible D gene (6 bases). The CDR3 covers 15 residues. The V gene's germline CDR1 is GEAIGNYY and CDR2 EKD. CDR3 sequence (DNA): TGTGCCTGTGACACGATGGGGGCCTACACCGATAAGCTCATCTTT. It specifies CACDTMGAYTDKLIF.

On this clone itself: A much larger clone lies one base from this, so it may be a read error. This chain links TRDV2 with TRDJ3, with 13 bases identical to TRDD3. This CDR3 is 20 amino acids long. In germline, CDR1 is GEAIGNYY, CDR2 EKD. CDR3 nucleotides: TGTGCCCGTGACAAAGTACTGGGGGATACGCGCTCCTGGGACACCCGACAGATGTTTTTC. It specifies CARDKVLGDTRSWDTRQMFF.

This clone is hyperexpanded in the sample. The chain links TRDV2 to TRDJ1; D unclear. CDR3 length: 10 amino acids. Germline values: CDR1 GEAIGNYY, CDR2 EKD. Deletions cut 0 bases from V and 5 bases from J, with 0 bases between. The CDR3 DNA reads TGTGCCTGTGACACCGATAAACTCATCTTT. Residues: CACDTDKLIF.

The genes are TRDV1 and TRDJ1, with 10 positions matching TRDD3. The CDR3 loop spans 21 amino acids. The V and J ends lost 0 bases and 5 bases, in that order; junction bases with no gene match: 21. Germline V gives CDR1 TSWWSYY, CDR2 QGS. The CDR3 region has the DNA TGTGCTCTTGGGGAACTTGAGCTGGTCATTGGGTGGGGGATACTCTCGGATAAACTCATCTTT. Protein product: CALGELELVIGWGILSDKLIF.

Relative to its sample, this clone is medium-sized. This chain uses TRDV1 with TRDJ1, with 8 positions matching TRDD3. Germline CDR1 reads TSWWSYY; CDR2 reads QGS. J lost 4 bases, V lost 0 bases, and 19 bases had no gene match. The CDR3 runs 20 residues. CDR3 DNA sequence: TGTGCTCTTGGGGAACTAAGGAATTTCCCCATACTGGGGGTTCTCGATAAACTCATCTTT. Its translation is CALGELRNFPILGVLDKLIF.

A note on this clone: This may be a read error: a much more frequent sequence differs by one nucleotide. The sample contains more than one DNA sequence encoding this CDR3. The chain is built from TRDV2 and TRDJ3; D is possibly TRDD3 (6 bases). Trimming left V 3 bases short and J 4 bases short, with 21 bases between. Germline assignment: CDR1 GEAIGNYY and CDR2 EKD. The CDR3 contains 19 residues. CDR3 nucleotides: TGTGCCTGTGACGCCAGTGGGGGGCCCAGCTCTTGGGACACCCGACAGATGTTTTTC. Encoded protein: CACDASGGPSSWDTRQMFF.

In regard to this clone: This may stem from a read error, because a much larger clone lies one nucleotide away. The same CDR3 also results from other DNA sequences found in this sample. The chain joins TRDV2 to TRDJ1; TRDD3 aligns across 7 bases. V gave up 2 bases and J gave up 2 bases; unmatched junction bases: 4. CDR3 length: 14 amino acids. CDR1 and CDR2 (germline): GEAIGNYY, EKD. The CDR3 here is CACDKLGETDKLIF. CDR3 nucleotide sequence: TGTGCCTGTGACAAGTTGGGGGAGACCGATAAACTCATCTTT.

Details on this clone: Since a much larger clone is just one base distant, this may be a read error. This same CDR3 is encoded by further DNA sequences in the sample. This chain connects TRDV2 to TRDJ1, with 8 bases that match TRDD3. The CDR3 sequence is 19 residues long. CDR1 and CDR2 (germline): GEAIGNYY, EKD. CDR3 DNA sequence: TGCGCCTGTGACACCGTTGGCCCGGGGGATATGAGGTACACCGATAAACTCATCTTT. This codes for CACDTVGPGDMRYTDKLIF.

A word on this clone: A much bigger clone sits one base away, suggesting this may be a read error. The V gene is TRDV2, the J gene TRDJ1; no clear D. CDR1 GEAIGNYY and CDR2 EKD come from the germline V gene. The CDR3 has 14 residues. V lost 2 bases and J lost 2, with 11 bases in between. The CDR3 DNA sequence: TGTGCCTGTGACAACCGCGATAATACCGATAAACTCATCTTT. Amino acid sequence: CACDNRDNTDKLIF.

By sample fraction, this clone is medium-sized. This chain uses TRDV2 with TRDJ1, with 13 bases identical to TRDD3. The J segment lost 3 bases and the V segment lost 3 bases, leaving 12 bases of the junction unmatched. The CDR3 consists of 18 residues. Germline values: CDR1 GEAIGNYY, CDR2 EKD. Here the CDR3 reads CACDEVLGDTRGADKLIF. As DNA, the CDR3 is TGTGCCTGTGACGAAGTACTGGGGGATACGCGGGGGGCCGATAAACTCATCTTT.

To note about this clone: A read error likely explains this, since a far larger clone differs by one base. The chain carries TRDV3 and TRDJ1; 8 bases are a match to TRDD3. The CDR3 has 19 amino acids. Per the germline V gene, CDR1 is TVYSNPD and CDR2 is GDNSRS (reference sequence). The junction had 20 bases not matched to a gene; V was cut back by 2 bases and J by 0 bases. The CDR3 DNA follows: TGTGCCTTTCGGTCTCGACCTACTGGGGGTCGCTGGTACACCGATAAACTCATCTTT. It is translated as CAFRSRPTGGRWYTDKLIF. The variable domain in full, completed from reference TRDV3 and TRDJ1, reads CDKVTQSSPDQTVASGSEVVLLCTYDTVYSNPDLFWYRIRPDYSFQFVFYGDNSRSEGADFTQGRFSVKHILTQKAFHLVISPVRTEDSATYYCAFRSRPTGGRWYTDKLIFGKGTRVTVEP.

Relative to its sample, this clone is medium-sized. The CDR3 DNA follows: TGTGCCTGTGACTCACTAAAGACTGGGGGAAGGTACACCGATAAACTCATCTTT. It codes for CACDSLKTGGRYTDKLIF. The chain carries TRDV2 and TRDJ1, with 9 positions matching TRDD3. The CDR3 totals 18 residues. J was trimmed by 0 bases and V by 3 bases; bases with no gene match: 13. The germline CDR1 and CDR2 sequences are GEAIGNYY and EKD.

As regards this clone: One base separates it from a far larger clone, so it is likely a read error. The sample holds other DNA sequences that translate to the same CDR3. V and J are TRDV1 and TRDJ2; 11 nucleotides align to TRDD3. The CDR3 runs 25 residues. Germline V gene sequence: CDR1 TSWWSYY, CDR2 QGS. The CDR3 protein is CALGDSLDWVIPFGGYELGSAQLFF. Here the CDR3 DNA reads TGTGCCCTTGGGGACTCCCTAGATTGGGTTATCCCTTTTGGGGGATACGAGTTAGGTTCAGCACAACTCTTCTTT.

To note about this clone: One base away lies a much larger clone, so this may be a sequencing read error. Other nucleotide sequences from this sample produce the same CDR3. This chain uses TRDV2 with TRDJ1; 12 bases agree with TRDD3. This CDR3 is built from 19 residues. Looked up from germline, CDR1 is GEAIGNYY and CDR2 is EKD. The CDR3 spells CACDPVFSGGYVRSDKLIF. CDR3 sequence (DNA): TGTGCCTGTGATCCCGTGTTCTCTGGGGGATACGTGAGGTCCGATAAACTCATCTTC.

Note on this clone: A clone one base away is much larger, so this may be a read error. The same CDR3 also results from other DNA sequences found in this sample. The chain uses TRDV2 and TRDJ1; 10 bases align to TRDD3. Germline-derived CDR1 and CDR2 are GEAIGNYY and EKD. This CDR3 has 19 amino acids. Unmatched junction bases numbered 13, after V lost 1 base and J lost 0 bases. CDR3 sequence (DNA): TGTGCCTGTGACACTCTCCTTCCTAAGGGGGATACGAACACCGATAAACTCATCTTT. It encodes CACDTLLPKGDTNTDKLIF.

This clone is classed as medium-sized. The rearrangement links TRDV2 to TRDJ1, with unresolved D. Germline V gives CDR1 GEAIGNYY, CDR2 EKD. Trimming stripped 2 bases from V and 0 bases from J, with 15 bases between. This CDR3 is built from 16 residues. The CDR3 protein is CACDKLSGLDTDKLIF. DNA of the CDR3: TGTGCCTGTGACAAGCTTTCGGGCCTCGACACCGATAAACTCATCTTT.

This clone is medium-sized (0.01 to 0.1%) in the sample. Other DNA sequences from this sample encode an identical CDR3 as well. The chain has TRDV2 and TRDJ1; D ambiguous. The CDR3 is 16 amino acids. The germline gives CDR1 GEAIGNYY, CDR2 EKD. V gave up 0 bases and J gave up 4 bases, with 17 bases separating them. The CDR3 loop reads CACDTVGLNRSDKLIF. CDR3 in DNA: TGTGCCTGTGACACCGTAGGCTTGAATCGGAGCGATAAACTCATCTTT.

A remark on this clone: A much larger clone is a single base away; this may be a read error. This rearrangement joins TRDV2 to TRDJ1; a weak D match, TRDD3 (5 bases). With 0 bases removed from V and 0 bases from J, the gap between germline ends came to 22 bases. Germline assignment: CDR1 GEAIGNYY and CDR2 EKD. The CDR3 extends over 19 amino acids. As DNA, the CDR3 is TGTGCCTGTGACACCGTTAGCACGTCCGGGGAGACGTACACCGATAAACTCATCTTT. Translated, it gives CACDTVSTSGETYTDKLIF.

This clone was seen only a few times. A much bigger clone sits one base away, suggesting this may be a read error. Other nucleotide sequences in the sample specify the same CDR3. The chain has TRDV2 and TRDJ1; 11 bases are shared with TRDD3. Germline CDR1 reads GEAIGNYY; CDR2 reads EKD. This CDR3 spans 17 amino acids. The CDR3 spells CACDAITGGYRSDKLIF. The CDR3 DNA reads as TGCGCCTGTGACGCCATTACTGGGGGATATAGGTCCGATAAACTCATCTTT.